This entry features one TCR beta chain sequence. As yet, its antigen is unknown. Resections took place in Japan or China from about 2014 to 2017. This CDR3 is built from 14 residues. V lost 4 bases and J lost 7; bases outside the gene matches: 2. Germline V gene sequence: CDR1 LNHDA, CDR2 SQIVND (reference sequence). This sample was included in a study of immune evolution from preneoplasia to lung adenocarcinoma. Study conclusions and caveats: Clonality was highest in normal lung, lower in later-stage lesions apparently. KRAS-mutant nodules had the highest T cell clonality.

Some clones are missing from TCRdb's copy, which holds only in-frame ones; the method was immunoSEQ multiplex PCR. Seen here are approximately 6,600 clones, 75% to 90% observed once, and the top ten hold 4% to 5%. This sequence was found in a person aged 50-75 years with lung adenocarcinoma. The chain recombines TRBV19 with TRBJ1-5; 12 nucleotides line up with TRBD1. Sample: FFPE invasive lung adenocarcinoma tissue. The CDR3 spells CASSSGTGGQPQHF. The CDR3 DNA follows: TGTGCCAGTAGTAGCGGGACAGGGGGCCAGCCCCAGCATTTT.